The present entry profiles one TCR beta chain with its context. Its antigen is still unknown. These data belong to a study of OX40 agonist ivuxolimab in advanced cancers. At the level of the study: Therapy given before enrollment (anti-PD-1, anti-PD-L1 or anti-CTLA-4) was allowed, and approximately 40% had some. General study findings and limits: Compared with CD4+, CD8+ T cells on average had more expanded clones.

Clones were sequenced by immunoSEQ multiplex PCR, and TCRdb holds only the in-frame ones, with some missing. The sample carries fewer than 80,000 clones, about three quarters recorded once. V lost 0 bases to trimming and J lost 5 bases, with 16 bases between them. The CDR3 runs 16 residues. Germline CDR1 reads MNHEY; CDR2 reads SVGAGI. This specimen consisted of CD4+ or CD8+ T cells sorted from blood, obtained in a trial of the OX40 agonist ivuxolimab. The V call is TRBV6-5, the J call TRBJ1-2, with D maybe TRBD1 (5 bases). The sequence was collected from an adult with an advanced solid tumor such as melanoma, head and neck, liver or kidney cancer. The CDR3 loop is CASSYSGRDDAYGYTF. In DNA, the CDR3 is TGTGCCAGCAGTTACTCCGGGAGGGACGACGCTTATGGCTACACCTTC.